This paragraph covers one T cell receptor beta chain sequence. The sample comes from a study of CD8 T cells in Susac syndrome. Random hexamers served to reverse transcribe roughly 0.5 to 1 ug RNA. TCRdb used MiXCR to reprocess the immunoSEQ multiplex PCR reads, holding one entry per CDR3 protein. This repertoire shows about 180,000 distinct CDR3 sequences, roughly 95% found once; its top ten account for less than 0.2%. The sequence derives from a human donor with multiple sclerosis. The sequenced sample consisted of CD8+ T cells from PBMCs.

CDR3 sequence (DNA): TGTGCCAGCAGGAAAAACCGGGACGGAGTCTGGGAGCAGTACTTC. Its protein is CASRKNRDGVWEQYF. The chain joins TRBV28 to TRBJ2-7; either TRBD1 or TRBD2 may supply D (5 bases each). CDR1 and CDR2 from the germline V gene are MDHEN and SYDVKM. The V end lost 6 bases, the J end lost 7 bases, and 22 bases lay between the germline ends. The CDR3 totals 15 residues.